The sequence of this TCR beta chain was determined in a study of T cells after posttransplantation cyclophosphamide. Notes on the study in general: Later post-transplant blood repertoires were often dominated by donor CD8+ memory clones. Recipient CMV seropositivity and CMV reactivation strongly tracked TRB clonality. Skin or GI-infiltrating T cells shared few TRB sequences with blood.

The method was immunoSEQ multiplex PCR; TCRdb's version includes in-frame clones alone and lacks a portion of them. The sample records 30,000 or so clones, about 87% being singletons. Germline V gives CDR1 MNHEY, CDR2 SVGAGI. The length of the CDR3 is 12 residues. V gave up 6 bases and J gave up 1 base; unmatched junction bases: 0. About this clone: Antigen unknown.

This clonotype originated in a woman in her thirties or forties with a blood cancer, CMV-positive, and with a related stem cell donor. The V and J genes are TRBV6-5 and TRBJ2-7, with TRBD2 matching 7 bases. Sequenced sample: PBMCs. For the CDR3, the DNA is TGTGCCAGCAGGGGGGGGTCCTACGAGCAGTACTTC. Its translation: CASRGGSYEQYF.